This TCR beta chain was captured by sequencing in a study of cytomegalovirus exposure and HLA in healthy donors. Study-wide context: An analysis done earlier identified approximately 120 million unique TCR beta sequences from about 180 million T cells. Findings and caveats of the study: Investigators reported under 200 TCR beta chains as tied to cytomegalovirus. Productive status was seen about 90% or about 30% of the time for most TCR beta V segments in an earlier analysis.

The PCR was carried out with 60 Vbeta primers and 13 Jbeta primers. The protocol was immunoSEQ multiplex PCR, while the TCRdb copy is restricted to in-frame clones and leaves out a portion. The sample shows roughly 100,000 clones, 75% to 85% of them seen only once. Germline CDR1 is KGHSY and CDR2 is FQNENV. The CDR3 has 16 amino acids. Deletions cut 0 bases from V and 6 bases from J, with 16 bases between. Remarks on this clone: Its antigen is not identified.

The TCR was taken from a man aged 25 to 40 in good health and CMV-seronegative. The chain is built from TRBV16 and TRBJ2-3, with a possible D match to TRBD1 (5 bases). Sequenced material: PBMCs. The CDR3 spells CASSQSETGRWDTQYF. DNA of the CDR3: TGTGCCAGCAGCCAATCTGAAACAGGACGATGGGATACGCAGTATTTT.